The following is a T cell receptor beta chain sequence with its context. This entry is derived from a study of cytomegalovirus exposure and HLA in healthy donors. Libraries were prepared by immunoSEQ multiplex PCR; TCRdb keeps only in-frame clonotypes and omits some of them. The sample has over 85,000 clones, around 87% seen once. V shed 1 base, J shed 7 bases, and the junction held 15 bases outside the gene matches. Germline V gene data show CDR1 as SGHDT and CDR2 as YYEEEE. This CDR3 spans 17 amino acids. The receptor's source is a woman in her twenties or thirties in good health and CMV-seropositive. The sample comprised PBMCs. V usage is TRBV5-6 and J usage is TRBJ2-7; TRBD2 matches at 9 bases. CDR3 nucleotide sequence: TGTGCCAGCAGCTTGTTGGTTATGGCTAGCGGGGAGGGAGAGCAGTACTTC. Translating it yields CASSLLVMASGEGEQYF.